These 29 T cell receptor beta chains share one sample of origin, sequenced in a study of blood T cell repertoires in COVID-19 (dated by TCRdb to about 2020). Library construction relied on the immunoSEQ multiplex PCR assay. This immuneACCESS table, as held by TCRdb, lists in-frame sequences with V and J called but not all clones. Of the missing ones, under half trace to an unresolved V gene in checked studies; the others have no known cause. For this sample the table gives roughly 200,000 clones, of which more than 85% were detected only once. The ten largest account for 3% of the sample. The sample consisted of peripheral blood. The receptors were gathered from a man in his 60s with acute or convalescent COVID-19.

The rearrangement links TRBV6-1 to TRBJ2-2, with 7 positions matching TRBD1. CDR3 length equals 13 residues. From germline, CDR1 is MNHNS and CDR2 SASEGT. With V trimmed by 5 bases and J by 5 bases, 2 bases remained unmatched. Written as DNA, the CDR3 is TGTGCCAGCAGTTCCAGGGGGACCGGGGAGCTGTTTTTT. Translation gives CASSSRGTGELFF.

About this clone itself: Other DNA sequences in the same sample also yield this CDR3. This chain links TRBV5-1 with TRBJ2-5, with D possibly matching TRBD1 (6 bases). The CDR3 runs 13 residues. The germline V gene has CDR1 SGHRS and CDR2 YFSETQ. Trimming removed 4 bases at V and 2 bases at J, with 9 bases between. DNA for the CDR3: TGCGCCAGCAGCGGACAGCTACAAGAGACCCAGTACTTC. Protein: CASSGQLQETQYF. Full variable domain (rest looked up from reference TRBV5-1 and TRBJ2-5): KAGVTQTPRYLIKTRGQQVTLSCSPISGHRSVSWYQQTPGQGLQFLFEYFSETQRNKGNFPGRFSGRQFSNSRSEMNVSTLELGDSALYLCASSGQLQETQYFGPGTRLLVL.

This rearrangement joins TRBV27 to TRBJ2-7; 9 bases map to TRBD2. With V trimmed by 2 bases and J by 0 bases, 8 bases remained unmatched. The CDR3 contains 17 residues. Germline V gene sequence: CDR1 MNHEY, CDR2 SMNVEV (reference sequence). The CDR3 coding sequence is TGTGCCAGCAGTTTAAAGGTAGCGGGGGCCGCCTCCTACGAGCAGTACTTC. This codes for CASSLKVAGAASYEQYF.

This rearrangement joins TRBV15 to TRBJ1-5; no clear D. From germline, CDR1 is LNHNV and CDR2 YYDKDF (reference sequence). The CDR3 consists of 16 residues. The V gene lost 5 bases and the J gene lost 0 bases, with 14 bases spanning the gap. This CDR3 is CATSFRQTGSNQPQHF. CDR3 nucleotides: TGTGCCACCAGCTTTCGCCAGACGGGTAGCAATCAGCCCCAGCATTTT. The full variable domain, with the rest looked up from reference TRBV15 and TRBJ1-5, is DAMVIQNPRYQVTQFGKPVTLSCSQTLNHNVMYWYQQKSSQAPKLLFHYYDKDFNNEADTPDNFQSRRPNTSFCFLDIRSPGLGDTAMYLCATSFRQTGSNQPQHFGDGTRLSIL.

This clone was observed a single time. The gene calls are TRBV7-3 and TRBJ2-5; TRBD2 might be the D (7 bases). Germline-derived CDR1 and CDR2 are SGHTA and FQGTGA. The ends were cut back, 2 bases at V and 2 bases at J, with 12 bases in the middle. The CDR3 has 15 residues. The CDR3, as DNA: TGTGCCAGCAGCTTAGGGGGGGCAAGGCAAGAGACCCAGTACTTC. It encodes CASSLGGARQETQYF.

CDR3 amino acids: CASGPGTAQTQYF. The CDR3 nucleotides read TGTGCCAGCGGCCCTGGGACAGCCCAGACCCAGTACTTC. This chain connects TRBV11-2 to TRBJ2-5; 7 bases are shared with TRBD1. V lost 8 bases, J lost 6 bases, and 9 bases stayed unmatched. The CDR3 runs to 13 residues. From germline, CDR1 is SGHAT and CDR2 FQNNGV.

This chain joins TRBV5-6 and TRBJ2-1, with 13 bases identical to TRBD2. J was trimmed by 7 bases and V by 3 bases; bases with no gene match: 10. Germline V gene data show CDR1 as SGHDT and CDR2 as YYEEEE. The CDR3 is 17 amino acids. CDR3 protein: CASSSTRAGLAGNEQFF. The CDR3 DNA is TGTGCCAGCAGCTCGACCCGGGCGGGACTAGCGGGAAATGAGCAGTTCTTC.

V is TRBV2 and J is TRBJ1-5; 8 nucleotides match TRBD1. The CDR3 runs 14 residues. Germline V lookup: CDR1 SNHLY, CDR2 FYNNEI. The V gene end was trimmed by 6 bases and the J gene end by 2 bases; junction bases not matched to a gene: 3. CDR3 bases: TGTGCCAGCAGCAAACAGGGGGGCAATCAGCCCCAGCATTTT. Amino acids: CASSKQGGNQPQHF.

The gene calls are TRBV3-1 (or the pseudogene TRBV3-2) and TRBJ2-2; D not certain. Per germline, CDR1 LGHDT and CDR2 YNNKEL (reference sequence). V was cut by 1 base and J by 4 bases, with 10 bases left in between. CDR3 length: 15 residues. CDR3 region: CASSQVPYGTGELFF. In nucleotides, the CDR3 is TGTGCCAGCAGCCAAGTCCCCTATGGCACCGGGGAGCTGTTTTTT.

The count of this clone is one. CDR3 coding DNA: TGTGCCAGCATCCTGACAGGAGCAGGCCAAGAGACCCAGTACTTC. It translates to CASILTGAGQETQYF. This sequence joins TRBV6-5 and TRBJ2-5; possibly TRBD1 for D (6 bases). CDR1 MNHEY and CDR2 SVGAGI come from the germline V gene. The CDR3 length is 15 residues. V was cut by 7 bases and J by 1 base, with 16 bases left in between.

This clone was counted a single time. The V and J genes are TRBV11-3 and TRBJ2-5; the D is unclear. The CDR3 has 16 amino acids. Germline lookup yields CDR1 SGHNT and CDR2 YENEEA. V was trimmed by 5 bases and J by 5 bases, leaving 21 bases between them. The CDR3 loop is CASSPSLRVPGETQYF. DNA of the CDR3: TGTGCCAGCAGCCCGAGCCTCCGGGTTCCTGGGGAGACCCAGTACTTC.

This clone has a single count. The V and J genes are TRBV10-3 and TRBJ2-3; 8 nucleotides line up with TRBD2. Germline V gene sequence: CDR1 ENHRY, CDR2 SYGVKD. V lost 3 bases and J lost 7; bases outside the gene matches: 9. CDR3 length: 15 residues. In DNA, the CDR3 is TGTGCCATCAGTGATTGGAGCGGGGGCACCTATACGCAGTATTTT. This codes for CAISDWSGGTYTQYF.

This clone was found once. The sample has other DNA sequences that encode this CDR3 too. The V call is TRBV7-6, the J call TRBJ2-3, with 8 bases aligning to TRBD1. With V trimmed by 1 base and J by 1 base, 4 bases remained unmatched. The CDR3 covers 16 residues. Germline V lookup: CDR1 SGHVS, CDR2 FNYEAQ. For the CDR3, the DNA is TGTGCCAGCAGCTTAGGGTCAGGGGGCGGCACAGATACGCAGTATTTT. This sequence encodes CASSLGSGGGTDTQYF. The full variable domain, completed using reference TRBV7-6 and TRBJ2-3, is GAGVSQSPRYKVTKRGQDVALRCDPISGHVSLYWYRQALGQGPEFLTYFNYEAQQDKSGLPNDRFSAERPEGSISTLTIQRTEQRDSAMYRCASSLGSGGGTDTQYFGPGTRLTVL.

The J gene is TRBJ2-2, the V gene TRBV27; possible D gene TRBD2, 6 bases. V dropped 7 bases and J dropped 4 bases, with 16 bases sitting between them. The length of the CDR3 is 15 residues. CDR1 is MNHEY, CDR2 SMNVEV, per germline (reference sequence). The CDR3 loop reads CASKSGVRVTGELFF. The CDR3 DNA sequence: TGTGCCAGCAAGTCGGGAGTCAGGGTCACCGGGGAGCTGTTTTTT.

This clone was seen just once. The CDR3 reads CASSVSGQGSGNTIYF. CDR3 bases: TGTGCCAGCAGCGTGTCGGGACAGGGCTCTGGAAACACCATATATTTT. V gene TRBV9 combines with J gene TRBJ1-3; 9 bases fit TRBD1. The V gene's germline CDR1 is SGDLS and CDR2 YYNGEE. J gave up 0 bases and V 2 bases, and 3 bases lay outside the gene matches. This CDR3 has 16 residues.

The chain joins TRBV7-3 to TRBJ2-1, with 7 bases matching TRBD1. The CDR3 covers 14 residues. The germline CDR1 and CDR2 sequences are SGHTA and FQGTGA. Unmatched junction bases numbered 2, after V lost 4 bases and J lost 2 bases. This CDR3 is CASSWGQTYNEQFF. In nucleotides, the CDR3 is TGTGCCAGCAGCTGGGGACAGACCTACAATGAGCAGTTCTTC. The variable domain in full, completed from reference TRBV7-3 and TRBJ2-1, reads GAGVSQTPSNKVTEKGKYVELRCDPISGHTALYWYRQSLGQGPEFLIYFQGTGAADDSGLPNDRFFAVRPEGSVSTLKIQRTERGDSAVYLCASSWGQTYNEQFFGPGTRLTVL.

The rearrangement links TRBV5-1 to TRBJ2-5, with 12 positions matching TRBD2. The V gene end was trimmed by 0 bases and the J gene end by 4 bases; junction bases not matched to a gene: 4. The CDR3 has 16 residues. The germline CDR1 and CDR2 sequences are SGHRS and YFSETQ. The CDR3 DNA sequence: TGCGCCAGCAGCTTGGCTAGCGGGGGGGATTCAGAGACCCAGTACTTC. Residues: CASSLASGGDSETQYF.

The genes are TRBV10-3 and TRBJ2-1; D is perhaps TRBD2 (5 bases). The CDR3 loop spans 12 amino acids. In germline, CDR1 is ENHRY, CDR2 SYGVKD. V shed 3 bases and J shed 6 bases, with 6 bases lying between them. The CDR3 here is CAISDRGNEQFF. The CDR3 region has the DNA TGTGCCATCAGTGACCGGGGCAATGAGCAGTTCTTC.

The J gene is TRBJ1-3, the V gene TRBV5-6, with a tentative D call TRBD1 (6 bases). The CDR3 runs 17 residues. The germline V and J ends were trimmed by 4 bases and 5 bases, with 22 bases remaining between them. Germline V CDR1 and CDR2: SGHDT, YYEEEE. In nucleotides, the CDR3 is TGTGCCAGCAGCCGCGGGCAGGGGATTTCGCAACGAAACACCATATATTTT. This sequence encodes CASSRGQGISQRNTIYF.

J is TRBJ2-1 and V is TRBV7-2; TRBD2 aligns across 9 bases. The CDR3 runs 16 residues. V was pared by 2 bases and J by 7 bases, with 9 bases of the junction left unmatched. Germline assignment: CDR1 SGHTA and CDR2 FQGNSA. The CDR3 DNA reads as TGTGCCAGCAGCTTAAGGGGGCTAGCGGGGATAAATGAGCAGTTCTTC. Translated, it gives CASSLRGLAGINEQFF.

The chain combines TRBV10-3 with TRBJ2-3; no reliable D call. Germline V lookup: CDR1 ENHRY, CDR2 SYGVKD. The CDR3 covers 13 residues. Trimming cost V 2 bases and J 1 base, with 4 bases left between them. The CDR3 here is CAISEHGTDTQYF. The CDR3 DNA is TGTGCCATCAGTGAGCATGGCACAGATACGCAGTATTTT.

The V gene is TRBV12-5, the J gene TRBJ1-4; 10 bases are a match to TRBD1. V was clipped by 0 bases and J by 2 bases; unmatched bases: 12. Germline CDR1 LGHNT, CDR2 FRNRAP. The CDR3 consists of 20 residues. CDR3 in DNA: TGTGCTAGTGGTTTGGTAATTGACAGGGGGCGAAGGACGACTAATGAAAAACTGTTTTTT. This encodes CASGLVIDRGRRTTNEKLFF.

The chain is built from TRBV6-1 and TRBJ2-2, with D possibly being TRBD1 (7 bases). The V end lost 4 bases, the J end lost 0 bases, and 15 bases lay between the germline ends. The CDR3 extends over 17 amino acids. In germline, CDR1 is MNHNS, CDR2 SASEGT. The CDR3 protein is CASSGGTVPSNTGELFF. The CDR3 nucleotides read TGTGCCAGCAGTGGCGGGACAGTCCCTTCGAACACCGGGGAGCTGTTTTTT.

This sequence joins TRBV3-1 (or the pseudogene TRBV3-2) and TRBJ2-5, with D perhaps matching TRBD1 (5 bases). The V gene's germline CDR1 is LGHDT and CDR2 YNNKEL (reference sequence). The CDR3 totals 14 residues. Trimming pared 8 bases from V and 5 bases from J, leaving 18 bases between. For the CDR3, the DNA is TGTGCCAGCTTGACCCAGGGCAGGCGGGAGACCCAGTACTTC. Translation gives CASLTQGRRETQYF.

The V and J genes are TRBV7-6 and TRBJ1-2; D is uncertain. Germline CDR1 SGHVS, CDR2 FNYEAQ. This CDR3 spans 13 amino acids. Trimming shortened V by 2 bases and J by 2 bases, and 6 bases separated the two germline ends. CDR3 in DNA: TGTGCCAGCAGCTTACGTTTGAACTATGGCTACACCTTC. As protein: CASSLRLNYGYTF.

The chain couples TRBV18 to TRBJ2-2; 10 bases align to TRBD1. Trimming cost V 1 base and J 0 bases; bases outside gene matches: 14. Germline V gene sequence: CDR1 KGHSH, CDR2 LQKENI. The CDR3 spans 21 residues. The CDR3 region is CASSPLGTGAGGSANTGELFF. CDR3 DNA: TGTGCCAGCTCACCACTGGGGACAGGGGCCGGTGGCAGCGCGAACACCGGGGAGCTGTTTTTT.

The chain carries TRBV20-1 and TRBJ2-7; D is ambiguous. The V end was cut by 1 base, the J end by 3 bases, with 4 bases between. Germline loops: CDR1 DFQATT, CDR2 SNEGSKA (reference sequence). CDR3 size: 11 residues. In DNA form, the CDR3 reads TGCAGTGCTAGAGCTCTCTACGAGCAGTACTTC. Translated, it gives CSARALYEQYF.

The chain has TRBV10-1 and TRBJ1-2, with TRBD1 identical over 9 bases. This CDR3 contains 17 residues. Germline V gene data show CDR1 as WNHNN and CDR2 as SYGVQD (reference sequence). J was trimmed by 4 bases and V by 3 bases; bases with no gene match: 12. CDR3 coding DNA: TGCGCCAGCAGTGACTCTAACCGGGACAGGGTACTCTATGGCTACACCTTC. This sequence encodes CASSDSNRDRVLYGYTF.

The chain employs TRBV5-1 and TRBJ2-7, with D possibly TRBD1 on 5 matching bases. The CDR3 totals 15 residues. Germline V gives CDR1 SGHRS, CDR2 YFSETQ. V was clipped by 0 bases and J by 2 bases, with 12 bases between them. The CDR3 is CASSLEAGKTYEQYF. DNA for the CDR3: TGCGCCAGCAGCTTGGAGGCAGGGAAGACCTACGAGCAGTACTTC.